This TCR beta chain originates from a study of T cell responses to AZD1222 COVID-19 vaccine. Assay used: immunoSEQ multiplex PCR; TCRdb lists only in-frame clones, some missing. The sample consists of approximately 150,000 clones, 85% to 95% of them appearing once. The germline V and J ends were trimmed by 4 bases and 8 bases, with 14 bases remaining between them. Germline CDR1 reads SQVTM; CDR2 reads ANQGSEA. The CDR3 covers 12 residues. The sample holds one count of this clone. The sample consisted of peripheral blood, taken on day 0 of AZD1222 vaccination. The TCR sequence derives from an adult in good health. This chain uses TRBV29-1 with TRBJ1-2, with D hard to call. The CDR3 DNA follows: TGCAGCGTTGGCGGGGAAGACGGGGGCTACACCTTC. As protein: CSVGGEDGGYTF.